This entry concerns a single T cell receptor (beta chain). The antigen is not known. This entry belongs to a study of cytomegalovirus exposure and HLA in healthy donors. Findings of the study overall: With high specificity and sensitivity, the classifier reportedly diagnosed cytomegalovirus status. Subsequent analysis of the roughly 120 validation repertoires found a tendency for first-cohort TCR clusters to co-occur. Most TCR sequences were rare, but some public TCRs occurred in many donors. Overall, about 160 TCR beta chains were annotated as cytomegalovirus-associated.

Germline CDR1 is MNHNS and CDR2 is SASEGT. The trim removed 0 bases at V and 8 bases at J, leaving 3 bases unmatched. There are 15 residues in the CDR3. Assay: immunoSEQ multiplex PCR; the TCRdb copy retains only in-frame clones and omits some. The sample shows around 250,000 clones, 90% of them seen only once. The sequencing sample was made of PBMCs. This chain links TRBV6-1 with TRBJ1-3; the match to TRBD1 covers 11 bases. This TCR came from a woman aged 18-29 years in good health and CMV-seronegative. The CDR3 region is CASSEAEDRGHTIYF. As DNA, the CDR3 is TGTGCCAGCAGTGAAGCCGAGGACAGGGGGCACACCATATATTTT.